Listed here are 10 T cell receptor beta chains from one sample, sequenced in a study of T cells after yellow fever vaccination. TCRdb used MiXCR to reprocess the 5' RACE reads, holding one entry per CDR3 protein. The data hold about 69,000 distinct CDR3 sequences, with 5% to 6.5% observed a single time. This sample comprised CD4+ T cells sorted from PBMCs, obtained around 16 days after the first yellow fever vaccination. Receptors were obtained from a man aged 18 to 29 who received the YFV17D yellow fever vaccine.

This clonotype occurred many times. V usage is TRBV11-2 and J usage is TRBJ1-1; the D is unclear. CDR1 and CDR2 from the germline V gene are SGHAT and FQNNGV. The CDR3 consists of 13 residues. The V gene lost 0 bases and the J gene lost 7 bases, with 9 bases spanning the gap. CDR3 DNA: TGTGCCAGCAGCTTAGATCGGGTTAATGAAGCTTTCTTT. This codes for CASSLDRVNEAFF.

This clonotype was seen repeatedly, ten times or more. The chain couples TRBV7-2 to TRBJ1-5; D remains unclear. CDR3 size: 16 residues. Trimming left V 1 base short and J 0 bases short, with 10 bases between. Germline V gene data show CDR1 as SGHTA and CDR2 as FQGNSA. The CDR3, as DNA: TGTGCCAGCAGCTTAGGAGCAGGCAATAGCAATCAGCCCCAGCATTTT. This sequence encodes CASSLGAGNSNQPQHF.

This clonotype was observed at least ten times. The chain couples TRBV3-1 to TRBJ1-5; D gene unclear. The V gene lost 0 bases and the J gene lost 9 bases, with 9 bases spanning the gap. CDR3 length equals 13 residues. Germline lookup yields CDR1 LGHDT and CDR2 YNNKEL (reference sequence). The CDR3 DNA sequence: TGTGCCAGCAGCCAAGATGAAATCGGGCCCCAGCATTTT. Translation: CASSQDEIGPQHF.

This clonotype has at least ten counts. V and J are TRBV9 and TRBJ2-5, with 9 nucleotides matching TRBD1. V shed 4 bases, J shed 4 bases, and the junction held 5 bases outside the gene matches. The CDR3 runs 14 residues. Germline CDR1 reads SGDLS; CDR2 reads YYNGEE. In DNA, the CDR3 is TGTGCCAGCAGCCCGGGGACAGGGAGAGAGACCCAGTACTTC. Residues: CASSPGTGRETQYF. The whole variable domain, filled in from reference TRBV9 and TRBJ2-5, reads DSGVTQTPKHLITATGQRVTLRCSPRSGDLSVYWYQQSLDQGLQFLIQYYNGEERAKGNILERFSAQQFPDLHSELNLSSLELGDSALYFCASSPGTGRETQYFGPGTRLLVL.

This clonotype was detected ten times or more. V and J are TRBV27 and TRBJ2-6; 7 nucleotides match TRBD1. Germline loops: CDR1 MNHEY, CDR2 SMNVEV (reference sequence). This CDR3 has 15 amino acids. Trimming at V came to 4 bases and at J to 3 bases, leaving 3 bases not matched to a gene. This chain's CDR3 is CASSWDSRGANVLTF. In DNA, the CDR3 is TGTGCCAGCAGTTGGGACAGCCGTGGGGCCAACGTCCTGACTTTC.

This clonotype showed up many times. J is TRBJ2-3 and V is TRBV4-3; D uncertain. Germline V gives CDR1 LGHNA, CDR2 YSLEER. V lost 4 bases and J 2 bases, leaving 10 bases between the germline ends. The CDR3 has 14 residues. CDR3 DNA sequence: TGCGCCAGCAGCCTCGACACTGACACAGATACGCAGTATTTT. Its translation: CASSLDTDTDTQYF.

This clonotype has at least ten counts. The gene calls are TRBV5-1 and TRBJ2-3; a weak D match, TRBD1 (5 bases). From germline, CDR1 is SGHRS and CDR2 YFSETQ. Trimming left V 2 bases short and J 2 bases short, with 9 bases between. This CDR3 has 14 amino acids. CDR3 protein: CASSLVGHTDTQYF. The CDR3 region has the DNA TGCGCCAGCAGCTTAGTAGGACACACAGATACGCAGTATTTT.

There are many counts of this clonotype. This chain links TRBV7-9 with TRBJ2-7; D gene uncertain. Germline lookup yields CDR1 SEHNR and CDR2 FQNEAQ (reference sequence). V lost 2 bases and J 2 bases, leaving 1 base between the germline ends. The CDR3 is 11 amino acids. CDR3: CASSLTYEQYF. Written as DNA, the CDR3 is TGTGCCAGCAGCTTAACCTACGAGCAGTACTTC.

Ten or more counts support this clonotype. V and J are TRBV6-2 or TRBV6-3 and TRBJ2-1; D is unclear. The CDR3 is 14 amino acids. The germline V and J ends were trimmed by 10 bases and 0 bases, with 13 bases remaining between them. CDR1 is MNHEY and CDR2 is SVGEGT in the germline V gene. CDR3 region: CATVTPFSYNEQFF. For the CDR3, the DNA is TGTGCCACGGTTACACCGTTCTCCTACAATGAGCAGTTCTTC.

There are many counts of this clonotype. The V call is TRBV20-1, the J call TRBJ2-7; 8 positions agree with TRBD1. The J segment lost 5 bases and the V segment lost 5 bases, leaving 8 bases of the junction unmatched. The CDR3 runs to 13 residues. Germline loops: CDR1 DFQATT, CDR2 SNEGSKA (reference sequence). The CDR3 nucleotides read TGCAGTGCTGGCCGGGACAGGCCCCACGAGCAGTACTTC. Translated, it gives CSAGRDRPHEQYF.